What follows are 31 T cell receptor beta chains derived from one specimen sequenced in a study of T cells in Graves' hyperthyroidism and ophthalmopathy. TCR beta CDR3 sequences were amplified from RNA transcripts. First-round RT-PCR of the TCR CDR3 relied on the HTBI primer set. TCRdb reprocessed the multiplex PCR reads via MiXCR and lists one record per CDR3 protein. The table includes roughly 570,000 distinct CDR3 sequences, just over 45% detected once. Sequenced material: peripheral blood or thyroid tissue (not recorded which). Every receptor here comes from a woman between 18 and 30 years old with Graves' hyperthyroidism.

This chain links TRBV24-1 with TRBJ2-2, with TRBD2 matching 11 bases. Trimming took 4 bases from V and 6 from J; bases not matched to a gene: 9. Germline values: CDR1 KGHDR, CDR2 SFDVKD. The CDR3 sequence is 17 residues long. The CDR3 is CATSDLGLAVGSGELFF. DNA of the CDR3: TGTGCCACCAGTGACTTGGGACTAGCGGTGGGCTCCGGGGAGCTGTTTTTT.

Details on this clonotype: One end of the junction varies from germline; a read error may be responsible. The CDR3: CANSPSGTRNQPQHF. As DNA, the CDR3 is TGTGCCAACAGCCCTAGCGGGACAAGAAATCAGCCCCAGCATTTT. The chain joins TRBV7-8 to TRBJ1-5, with a weak D call TRBD1 (6 bases). The CDR3 has 15 residues. Germline CDR1 reads SGHVS; CDR2 reads FQNEAQ.

This clonotype was picked up many times. V is TRBV29-1 and J is TRBJ1-1, with D unresolved. V dropped 3 bases and J dropped 1 base, with 6 bases sitting between them. This CDR3 region has 12 residues. Germline V gene lookup returns CDR1 SQVTM and CDR2 ANQGSEA. The CDR3: CSVDDENTEAFF. CDR3 DNA sequence: TGCAGCGTTGATGACGAGAACACTGAAGCTTTCTTT.

This clonotype was detected many times. V is TRBV20-1 and J is TRBJ2-7; D is undetermined. CDR1 and CDR2 from the germline V gene are DFQATT and SNEGSKA (reference sequence). The CDR3 is made up of 14 amino acids. The germline V and J ends were trimmed by 7 bases and 4 bases, with 20 bases remaining between them. The DNA of the CDR3 is TGCAGTGTTACACTCCCGACCAAGGGATACGAGCAGTACTTC. Translation: CSVTLPTKGYEQYF.

V usage is TRBV5-1 and J usage is TRBJ1-5; TRBD1 matches at 8 bases. CDR3 length equals 15 residues. Trimming cost V 3 bases and J 6 bases; bases outside gene matches: 8. Germline loops: CDR1 SGHRS, CDR2 YFSETQ. The CDR3 loop is CASSSDGQGGQPQHF. In DNA form, the CDR3 reads TGCGCCAGCAGCTCCGACGGACAGGGCGGTCAGCCCCAGCATTTT.

This clonotype was detected many times. V and J are TRBV6-5 and TRBJ1-1, with TRBD1 as a possible D gene (5 bases). CDR3 length: 15 residues. V was cut by 6 bases and J by 6 bases, with 20 bases left in between. The germline V gene encodes CDR1 MNHEY and CDR2 SVGAGI. The CDR3 spells CASSISKGPWAEAFF. The CDR3, as DNA: TGTGCCAGCAGCATCAGTAAGGGGCCCTGGGCTGAAGCTTTCTTT.

A word on this clonotype: A much larger clone differs by one base, so this may be a read error. V usage is TRBV9 and J usage is TRBJ2-7; D call uncertain. The CDR3 contains 9 residues. Germline V gene sequence: CDR1 SGDLS, CDR2 YYNGEE. The ends were cut back, 0 bases at V and 8 bases at J, with 0 bases in the middle. CDR3 DNA: TGTGCCAGCAGCGTAGAGCAGTACTTC. The encoded protein is CASSVEQYF.

This clonotype was seen at least ten times. The chain joins TRBV11-2 to TRBJ2-5; a weak D match, TRBD2 (5 bases). V was clipped by 5 bases and J by 5 bases, with 15 bases between them. The germline V gene encodes CDR1 SGHAT and CDR2 FQNNGV. The CDR3 extends over 14 amino acids. CDR3 sequence: CASSLLPGRETQYF. DNA for the CDR3: TGTGCCAGCAGCCTTCTTCCGGGAAGGGAGACCCAGTACTTC.

A remark on this clonotype: This may arise from a read error, as a much more abundant clone is one base away. The V call is TRBV7-2, the J call TRBJ1-4, with D possibly being TRBD1 (5 bases). CDR3 size: 16 residues. The V gene's germline CDR1 is SGHTA and CDR2 FQGNSA. V was trimmed by 6 bases and J by 0 bases, leaving 14 bases between them. CDR3 sequence (DNA): TGTGCCAGCAGTCTCCCGACAGCTGCAACTAATGAAAAACTGTTTTTT. Translating gives CASSLPTAATNEKLFF.

This clonotype has just one count. The chain has TRBV9 and TRBJ1-1, with D tentatively TRBD1 (6 bases). The length of the CDR3 is 13 residues. Trimming left V 4 bases short and J 4 bases short, with 11 bases between. Germline V gene data show CDR1 as SGDLS and CDR2 as YYNGEE. The CDR3 DNA reads TGTGCCAGCAGCCCGCACAGGGCCACTGAAGCTTTCTTT. The encoded protein is CASSPHRATEAFF. The full variable domain, its missing parts supplied by reference TRBV9 and TRBJ1-1, is DSGVTQTPKHLITATGQRVTLRCSPRSGDLSVYWYQQSLDQGLQFLIQYYNGEERAKGNILERFSAQQFPDLHSELNLSSLELGDSALYFCASSPHRATEAFFGQGTRLTVV.

V and J are TRBV2 and TRBJ1-1; possibly TRBD1 for D (6 bases). V lost 5 bases to trimming and J lost 3 bases, with 16 bases between them. The CDR3 extends over 15 amino acids. The V gene's germline CDR1 is SNHLY and CDR2 FYNNEI. CDR3 sequence reads: CASSLQGSRHTEAFF. CDR3 nucleotides: TGTGCCAGCAGTCTACAGGGTAGCAGGCACACTGAAGCTTTCTTT.

The chain uses TRBV6-5 and TRBJ2-7, with 9 bases fitting TRBD1. This CDR3 spans 16 amino acids. The junction had 5 bases not matched to a gene; V was cut back by 0 bases and J by 2 bases. Per germline, CDR1 MNHEY and CDR2 SVGAGI. The CDR3 loop is CASSYSLDRGTYEQYF. The CDR3 DNA follows: TGTGCCAGCAGTTACTCATTGGACAGGGGTACCTACGAGCAGTACTTC.

This clonotype was counted at least ten times. The chain carries TRBV19 and TRBJ2-6, with D possibly TRBD1 on 6 matching bases. Germline V gene sequence: CDR1 LNHDA, CDR2 SQIVND (reference sequence). Trimming cost V 6 bases and J 0 bases, with 15 bases left between them. CDR3 length: 17 residues. DNA for the CDR3: TGTGCCAGTAGCGAGCAGGGGTTCATCTCTGGGGCCAACGTCCTGACTTTC. Translated, it gives CASSEQGFISGANVLTF.

This clonotype occurred many times. This chain connects TRBV5-1 to TRBJ2-2, with D uncertain. V was shortened by 2 bases and J by 5 bases, with 10 bases between the two germline ends. This CDR3 comprises 14 residues. Germline-derived CDR1 and CDR2 are SGHRS and YFSETQ. The CDR3 nucleotides are TGCGCCAGCAGCTTATTTACTCAGACCGGGGAGCTGTTTTTT. It encodes CASSLFTQTGELFF.

This clonotype was counted at least ten times. The rearrangement links TRBV10-1 to TRBJ2-5; the D is unclear. Trimming cost V 3 bases and J 7 bases, with 12 bases left between them. The CDR3 consists of 13 residues. Germline V CDR1 and CDR2: WNHNN, SYGVQD (reference sequence). This chain's CDR3 is CASSDFGIGTQYF. The CDR3 DNA reads TGCGCCAGCAGTGACTTTGGTATTGGGACCCAGTACTTC.

This clonotype has ten or more counts. The chain couples TRBV7-9 to TRBJ1-4; 8 bases align to TRBD1. The junction had 6 bases not matched to a gene; V was cut back by 5 bases and J by 7 bases. This CDR3 is built from 14 residues. Germline V gene lookup returns CDR1 SEHNR and CDR2 FQNEAQ (reference sequence). CDR3 in DNA: TGTGCCAGCAGCCGAGGACAGGGCATTGAAAAACTGTTTTTT. Protein sequence: CASSRGQGIEKLFF.

V gene TRBV24-1 combines with J gene TRBJ2-2; the D is unclear. The V end lost 10 bases, the J end lost 0 bases, and 14 bases lay between the germline ends. The CDR3 sequence is 15 residues long. Per germline, CDR1 KGHDR and CDR2 SFDVKD. The CDR3 DNA follows: TGTGCCACGTCCGAGGTGACTCCGAACACCGGGGAGCTGTTTTTT. Encoded protein: CATSEVTPNTGELFF.

V usage is TRBV6-5 and J usage is TRBJ2-7; 10 bases line up with TRBD1. The CDR3 is made up of 16 amino acids. Germline V lookup: CDR1 MNHEY, CDR2 SVGAGI. The J segment lost 1 base and the V segment lost 8 bases, leaving 11 bases of the junction unmatched. For the CDR3, the DNA is TGTGCCAGCCACAGCCCCGGACAGGGGGTTTCCTACGAGCAGTACTTC. It specifies CASHSPGQGVSYEQYF.

The chain is built from TRBV12-3 or TRBV12-4 and TRBJ2-4, with D possibly TRBD1 on 6 matching bases. CDR3 length: 13 residues. V was clipped by 3 bases and J by 6 bases, with 9 bases between them. The CDR3 sequence is CASSFPGVNIQYF. The DNA for the CDR3 is TGTGCCAGCAGTTTTCCAGGGGTAAACATTCAGTACTTC.

As for this clonotype: One end of the junction fails to match germline, which may point to a read error. This CDR3 is CRVRQADYEQYF. CDR3 DNA: TGCCGCGTCCGACAGGCTGACTACGAGCAGTACTTC. The chain joins TRBV29-1 to TRBJ2-7; tentative D call: TRBD1 (6 bases). This CDR3 is 12 amino acids long. Germline loops: CDR1 SQVTM, CDR2 ANQGSEA.

The chain couples TRBV7-6 to TRBJ2-7; 8 bases map to TRBD2. The CDR3 extends over 16 amino acids. Germline V CDR1 and CDR2: SGHVS, FNYEAQ. The V segment lost 6 bases and the J segment 2 bases; nucleotides outside the gene matches: 12. CDR3 amino acids: CASRPPGLAGAYEQYF. The CDR3 coding sequence is TGTGCCAGCAGACCTCCCGGACTAGCAGGAGCCTACGAGCAGTACTTC.

This clonotype was counted ten times or more. The chain joins TRBV6-5 to TRBJ1-5; no clear D. With 7 bases removed from V and 0 bases from J, the gap between germline ends came to 7 bases. Germline-derived CDR1 and CDR2 are MNHEY and SVGAGI. The CDR3 is 13 residues long. In nucleotides, the CDR3 is TGTGCCAGCAAGGAAAATAGCAATCAGCCCCAGCATTTT. This encodes CASKENSNQPQHF.

The rearrangement links TRBV30 to TRBJ1-2; 11 nucleotides match TRBD1. This CDR3 comprises 13 residues. V lost 2 bases and J lost 8; bases outside the gene matches: 4. CDR1 is GTSNPN, CDR2 SVGIG, per germline (reference sequence). The CDR3 loop reads CAWSLDRGQGYTF. In DNA form, the CDR3 reads TGTGCCTGGAGTCTGGACAGGGGGCAAGGCTACACCTTC.

This clonotype occurred many times. The CDR3 DNA follows: TGCGCCAGCAGCCAAGCCAGGGGCGGTGAAAAACTGTTTTTT. Amino acid sequence: CASSQARGGEKLFF. This chain connects TRBV4-3 to TRBJ1-4, with D possibly TRBD1 on 6 matching bases. V was trimmed by 1 base and J by 7 bases, leaving 10 bases between them. CDR1 and CDR2 from the germline V gene are LGHNA and YSLEER. CDR3 length equals 14 residues.

In this sample, this clonotype turned up many times. The junction departs from germline at one end; a sequencing error may be responsible. The chain has TRBV3-1 and TRBJ2-2; no definite D call. CDR3 length: 12 amino acids. Germline lookup yields CDR1 LGHDT and CDR2 YNNKEL (reference sequence). This chain's CDR3 is CASTQDTGELFF. In DNA, the CDR3 is TGTGCCAGCACCCAAGACACCGGGGAGCTGTTTTTT.

This clonotype has ten or more counts. The genes are TRBV14 and TRBJ2-7; D ambiguous. The CDR3 spans 14 residues. Germline V gives CDR1 SGHDN, CDR2 FVKESK. The V end was cut by 0 bases, the J end by 5 bases, with 11 bases between. Written as DNA, the CDR3 is TGTGCCAGCAGCCAAGAGGAACAAAGGCACGAGCAGTACTTC. Its translation: CASSQEEQRHEQYF.

J is TRBJ1-1 and V is TRBV4-1; no definite D call. V was pared by 5 bases and J by 4 bases, with 11 bases between. The CDR3 length is 13 residues. The germline V gene has CDR1 MGHRA and CDR2 YSYEKL. CDR3 sequence: CASSLRTRTEAFF. For the CDR3, the DNA is TGCGCCAGCAGCTTGAGGACGCGCACTGAAGCTTTCTTT.

This clonotype was found many times. This chain connects TRBV2 to TRBJ1-1; 10 bases fit TRBD1. The CDR3 is made up of 14 amino acids. The junction had 3 bases not matched to a gene; V was cut back by 8 bases and J by 0 bases. In germline, CDR1 is SNHLY, CDR2 FYNNEI. CDR3 sequence: CASGDRGLNTEAFF. For the CDR3, the DNA is TGTGCCAGCGGGGACAGGGGCTTGAACACTGAAGCTTTCTTT.

V is TRBV4-1 and J is TRBJ2-5; possible D gene TRBD2, 7 bases. V was pared by 1 base and J by 5 bases, with 17 bases between. Germline lookup yields CDR1 MGHRA and CDR2 YSYEKL. The CDR3 totals 16 residues. The CDR3 DNA follows: TGCGCCAGCAGCCAAGTCGGGGGGCGCGTTGGGGAGACCCAGTACTTC. Translation: CASSQVGGRVGETQYF.

The chain carries TRBV7-7 and TRBJ2-5; D is ambiguous. The CDR3 loop spans 16 amino acids. The germline CDR1 and CDR2 sequences are SSHAT and FNYEAQ (reference sequence). V was cut by 3 bases and J by 5 bases, with 19 bases left in between. The CDR3 here is CASSLGRQNTGETQYF. The CDR3 DNA reads as TGTGCCAGCAGCTTGGGCAGGCAGAACACCGGGGAGACCCAGTACTTC. Drawing the rest from reference TRBV7-7 and TRBJ2-5, the complete variable domain is GAGVSQSPRYKVTKRGQDVTLRCDPISSHATLYWYQQALGQGPEFLTYFNYEAQPDKSGLPSDRFSAERPEGSISTLTIQRTEQRDSAMYRCASSLGRQNTGETQYFGPGTRLLVL.

This clonotype showed up many times. This chain connects TRBV4-3 to TRBJ1-2; TRBD1 might be the D (6 bases). Germline V lookup: CDR1 LGHNA, CDR2 YSLEER. V was clipped by 6 bases and J by 6 bases, with 14 bases between them. The CDR3 spans 13 residues. The CDR3: CASSRRGGDGYTF. For the CDR3, the DNA is TGCGCCAGCAGTCGCAGGGGAGGCGATGGCTACACCTTC.